These T cell receptor beta chains were read from a single sample in a study of blood T cells in healthy people across ages. TCRdb reprocessed the 5' RACE reads with MiXCR, giving one entry per CDR3 protein. Found here are about 1.4 million distinct CDR3 sequences, roughly 59% of them singletons; the top ten hold over 5.5%. The sequenced sample was blood. The receptors derive from a man aged 18 to 29 in good health. Each CDR3 is given with its conserved first and last residue. The order of the fields is CDR3 protein, CDR3 DNA, clone size, V gene, J gene, D gene. D genes are given only for firm matches. Clone sizes are given selectively: once, few, many, or a class where the clone is expanded.

CASRPGTGSLGYTF	TGTGCCAGCAGACCCGGGACAGGGTCGTTAGGCTACACCTTC	NA	TRBV28	TRBJ1-2	TRBD1
CSVASGRLSVKNIQYF	TGCAGCGTTGCTAGCGGGAGACTCTCGGTTAAAAACATTCAGTACTTC	NA	TRBV29-1	TRBJ2-4	TRBD2
CASSQALAGVYNEQFF	TGCGCCAGCAGCCAAGCCTTGGCGGGGGTCTACAATGAGCAGTTCTTC	NA	TRBV4-1	TRBJ2-1	TRBD2
CASSLSQKDYEQYF	TGTGCCAGCAGCTTGTCACAGAAAGACTACGAGCAGTACTTC	few	TRBV7-9	TRBJ2-7	NA
CASSLAVAGRETQYF	TGTGCCAGCAGCTTAGCTGTAGCGGGTCGAGAGACCCAGTACTTC	NA	TRBV11-2	TRBJ2-5	TRBD2
CASSQDPGPQETQYF	TGCGCCAGCAGCCAAGATCCCGGACCACAAGAGACCCAGTACTTC	many	TRBV4-1	TRBJ2-5	NA
CASSQPWEGNTEAFF	TGTGCCAGCAGCCAACCCTGGGAGGGGAACACTGAAGCTTTCTTT	few	TRBV4-2	TRBJ1-1	NA
CASSLINSNQPQHF	TGTGCCAGCAGTTTGATCAATAGCAATCAGCCCCAGCATTTT	once	TRBV12-3/TRBV12-4	TRBJ1-5	NA
CASSYGQLPYEQYF	TGTGCCAGCAGTTACGGACAACTACCCTACGAGCAGTACTTC	NA	TRBV6-2/TRBV6-3	TRBJ2-7	NA
CSANGDRAGNTEAFF	TGCAGCGCGAATGGGGACAGGGCTGGGAACACTGAAGCTTTCTTT	NA	TRBV29-1	TRBJ1-1	TRBD1
CASTLAGLTDTQYF	TGTGCCAGCACCTTAGCGGGGTTGACAGATACGCAGTATTTT	NA	TRBV12-3/TRBV12-4	TRBJ2-3	TRBD2
CASSPGLADYRGQFF	TGTGCCAGCTCACCGGGACTAGCGGACTACAGAGGGCAGTTCTTC	NA	TRBV18	TRBJ2-1	TRBD2
CDSSDQRLAPSTDTQYF	TGCGACAGCAGTGATCAACGACTAGCGCCTAGCACAGATACGCAGTATTTT	NA	TRBV10-1	TRBJ2-3	TRBD2
CASSVLGRTYNEQFF	TGTGCCAGCAGTGTTCTCGGGAGGACCTACAATGAGCAGTTCTTC	NA	TRBV2	TRBJ2-1	TRBD2
CASSQTGQGLRNSPLHF	TGCGCCAGCAGCCAGACGGGACAGGGGCTCCGGAATTCACCCCTCCACTTT	few	TRBV4-3	TRBJ1-6	TRBD1
CASSPPRREGYEQYF	TGTGCCAGCTCACCACCGAGGCGGGAGGGCTACGAGCAGTACTTC	NA	TRBV18	TRBJ2-7	TRBD2
CASRTRLSYEQYF	TGTGCCAGCAGGACCAGACTCTCCTACGAGCAGTACTTC	once	TRBV11-2	TRBJ2-7	NA
CASRPGPSGQETQYF	TGTGCCAGCAGACCCGGACCATCAGGCCAAGAGACCCAGTACTTC	NA	TRBV6-5	TRBJ2-5	NA
CSAIGDRAFF	TGCAGCGCCATTGGGGACCGAGCTTTCTTT	NA	TRBV29-1	TRBJ1-1	NA
CASSVGKANPTDEQFF	TGTGCCAGCAGCGTAGGTAAAGCAAACCCTACGGATGAGCAGTTCTTC	NA	TRBV9	TRBJ2-1	NA
CASQFGSFRSDTQYF	TGTGCCAGCCAATTCGGATCCTTTCGATCGGATACGCAGTATTTT	NA	TRBV2	TRBJ2-3	NA
CASSPNGQGVYGYTF	TGCGCCAGCAGCCCAAACGGACAGGGGGTATATGGCTACACCTTC	few	TRBV4-3	TRBJ1-2	TRBD1
CSAREPGPYSNQPQHF	TGCAGTGCTAGAGAACCCGGGCCCTATAGCAATCAGCCCCAGCATTTT	few	TRBV20-1	TRBJ1-5	NA
CASSYSFRAVKGSNGYTF	TGTGCCAGCAGTTACTCCTTCCGCGCGGTAAAGGGCTCTAATGGCTACACCTTC	NA	TRBV6-2/TRBV6-3	TRBJ1-2	NA
CASSLDGSGGPGNIQYF	TGCGCCAGCAGCTTGGATGGTAGCGGGGGGCCTGGGAACATTCAGTACTTC	NA	TRBV5-1	TRBJ2-4	TRBD2
CASSPSGLGGYTF	TGTGCCAGCAGCCCCTCGGGGTTGGGTGGCTACACCTTC	few	TRBV3-1	TRBJ1-2	NA
CSANPIHGDTEAFF	TGCAGTGCTAATCCGATCCACGGAGACACTGAAGCTTTCTTT	once	TRBV20-1	TRBJ1-1	NA
CASSSDFRDRTYEQYF	TGTGCCAGCAGCTCAGACTTCCGGGACAGGACCTACGAGCAGTACTTC	NA	TRBV7-2	TRBJ2-7	TRBD1
CSAQRGDTQYF	TGCAGTGCTCAGCGGGGGGATACGCAGTATTTT	few	TRBV20-1	TRBJ2-3	TRBD2
CASSTSGRADEKLFF	TGTGCCAGCAGTACGTCAGGGAGGGCGGATGAAAAACTGTTTTTT	NA	TRBV6-4	TRBJ1-4	NA
CSARPGGNTDTQYF	TGCAGTGCTAGGCCCGGGGGGAACACAGATACGCAGTATTTT	NA	TRBV20-1	TRBJ2-3	TRBD2
CSARPTRGSYEQYF	TGCAGTGCTAGACCAACCCGGGGCTCCTACGAGCAGTACTTC	NA	TRBV20-1	TRBJ2-7	NA
CASSYSPDRVSYEQYF	TGTGCCAGCAGTTACTCACCCGACAGGGTCTCCTACGAGCAGTACTTC	NA	TRBV6-5	TRBJ2-7	TRBD1
CASRRAGNKETQYF	TGTGCCAGCAGGAGGGCCGGGAATAAAGAGACCCAGTACTTC	few	TRBV6-2/TRBV6-3	TRBJ2-5	NA
CASSQASDYSNQPQHF	TGCGCCAGCAGCCAAGCGTCAGATTATAGCAATCAGCCCCAGCATTTT	once	TRBV4-1	TRBJ1-5	NA
CSAQQGDSNQPQHF	TGCAGTGCTCAGCAGGGTGATAGCAATCAGCCCCAGCATTTT	NA	TRBV20-1	TRBJ1-5	NA
CSARVSRQGATNEKLFF	TGCAGTGCTAGAGTATCAAGACAGGGGGCAACTAATGAAAAACTGTTTTTT	few	TRBV20-1	TRBJ1-4	TRBD1
CASSENQGTTYYNEQYF	TGTGCCAGCAGTGAGAACCAAGGGACAACCTACTACAATGAGCAGTACTTC	NA	TRBV2	TRBJ2-5	NA
CSGLAGGLYNEQFF	TGCAGTGGCCTAGCGGGGGGGCTGTACAATGAGCAGTTCTTC	NA	TRBV20-1	TRBJ2-1	TRBD2
CASSLDRGRIHEQFF	TGTGCCAGCAGTTTGGACAGGGGGCGCATCCATGAGCAGTTCTTC	NA	TRBV27	TRBJ2-1	TRBD1
CASSPHNTDTQYF	TGTGCCAGCAGCCCCCACAACACAGATACGCAGTATTTT	NA	TRBV3-1	TRBJ2-3	NA
CASSPNFGQGITFF	NA	NA	TRBV4-3	TRBJ1-1	NA
CASSLGLAGGNTGELFF	TGTGCCAGCAGCCTTGGACTAGCGGGAGGCAACACCGGGGAGCTGTTTTTT	few	TRBV4-2	TRBJ2-2	TRBD2
CSAEQGAGGYTF	TGCAGTGCTGAACAGGGGGCTGGTGGCTACACCTTC	NA	TRBV20-1	TRBJ1-2	TRBD1
CYGRDLYEQYF	TGTTACGGAAGGGACCTTTACGAGCAGTACTTC	NA	TRBV2	TRBJ2-7	NA